This TCR beta chain was observed in a study of T cell responses to AZD1222 COVID-19 vaccine. Clones were sequenced by immunoSEQ multiplex PCR, and TCRdb holds only the in-frame ones, with some missing. Found here are roughly 120,000 clones, approximately 88% of them singletons; the top ten hold roughly 5%. Concerning this clone: Its antigen is not identified.

CDR3 size: 14 residues. CDR1 SGHAT and CDR2 FQNNGV come from the germline V gene. V lost 4 bases to trimming and J lost 7 bases, with 11 bases between them. Study-wide findings and caveats: None of the repertoires were sampled until the peak T cell response had passed. Mostly white British, mostly female donors; authors suggested clonal diversity may be underestimated. The span of vaccine-associated CD4 TCRs extended across spike, with dominance at 160-218 and 743-854.

This clonotype originated in an adult in good health. The chain links TRBV11-2 to TRBJ1-6; a possible D gene is TRBD1 (5 bases). Material: peripheral blood, obtained on day 0 of AZD1222 vaccination. This CDR3 reads CASSSRVGNSPLHF. CDR3 sequence (DNA): TGTGCCAGCAGCTCCAGGGTCGGAAATTCACCCCTCCACTTT. Full variable domain (outside the CDR3, taken from reference TRBV11-2 and TRBJ1-6): EAGVAQSPRYKIIEKRQSVAFWCNPISGHATLYWYQQILGQGPKLLIQFQNNGVVDDSQLPKDRFSAERLKGVDSTLKIQPAKLEDSAVYLCASSSRVGNSPLHFGNGTRLTVT.